One sample yielded the 2 T cell receptor beta chains listed below, sequenced in a study of response to subunit inactivated influenza vaccine. TCRdb independently ran MiXCR on the RT-PCR reads; one entry per CDR3 protein. Among roughly 700,000 distinct CDR3 sequences listed, 15% to 19% were seen once. Material: PBMCs from blood, obtained 11 to 12 days after vaccination. The receptors here all came from a man aged 45 to 65 who received an inactivated influenza vaccine.

This sequence joins TRBV28 and TRBJ2-7, with 8 bases that match TRBD1. V gave up 6 bases and J gave up 0 bases; unmatched junction bases: 4. Germline V CDR1 and CDR2: MDHEN, SYDVKM. This CDR3 contains 14 residues. The CDR3 region has the DNA TGTGCCAGCAGGGACAGGGAATACTCCTACGAGCAGTACTTC. It specifies CASRDREYSYEQYF. The complete variable domain, with remaining parts taken from reference TRBV28 and TRBJ2-7, reads DVKVTQSSRYLVKRTGEKVFLECVQDMDHENMFWYRQDPGLGLRLIYFSYDVKMKEKGDIPEGYSVSREKKERFSLILESASTNQTSMYLCASRDREYSYEQYFGPGTRLTVT.

The CDR3 sequence is CASSLGQEAYEQYF. Here the CDR3 DNA reads TGTGCCAGCTCTTTGGGACAAGAAGCCTACGAGCAGTACTTC. V and J are TRBV18 and TRBJ2-7; maybe TRBD1 (6 bases). The CDR3 extends over 14 amino acids. CDR1 is KGHSH and CDR2 is LQKENI in the germline V gene. The V and J ends lost 6 bases and 2 bases respectively, with 14 bases between them.